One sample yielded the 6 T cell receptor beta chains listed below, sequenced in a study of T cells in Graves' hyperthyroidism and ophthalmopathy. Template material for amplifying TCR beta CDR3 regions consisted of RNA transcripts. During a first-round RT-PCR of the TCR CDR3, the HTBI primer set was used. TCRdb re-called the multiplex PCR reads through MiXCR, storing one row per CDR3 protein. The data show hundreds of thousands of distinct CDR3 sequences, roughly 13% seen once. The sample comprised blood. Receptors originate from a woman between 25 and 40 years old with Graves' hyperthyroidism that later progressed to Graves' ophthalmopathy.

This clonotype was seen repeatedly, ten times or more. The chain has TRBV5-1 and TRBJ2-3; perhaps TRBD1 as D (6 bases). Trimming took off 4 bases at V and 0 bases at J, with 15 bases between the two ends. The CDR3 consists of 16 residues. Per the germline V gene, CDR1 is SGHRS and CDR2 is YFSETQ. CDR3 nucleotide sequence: TGCGCCAGCAGCCGAGCACCTGGGACAAGCACAGATACGCAGTATTTT. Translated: CASSRAPGTSTDTQYF.

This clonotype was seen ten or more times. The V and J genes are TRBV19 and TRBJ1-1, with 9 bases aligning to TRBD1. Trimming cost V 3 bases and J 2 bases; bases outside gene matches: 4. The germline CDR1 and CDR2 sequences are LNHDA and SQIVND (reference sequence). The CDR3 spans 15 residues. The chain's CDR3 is CASSIRDRANTEAFF. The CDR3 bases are TGTGCCAGTAGTATCCGGGACAGGGCCAACACTGAAGCTTTCTTT.

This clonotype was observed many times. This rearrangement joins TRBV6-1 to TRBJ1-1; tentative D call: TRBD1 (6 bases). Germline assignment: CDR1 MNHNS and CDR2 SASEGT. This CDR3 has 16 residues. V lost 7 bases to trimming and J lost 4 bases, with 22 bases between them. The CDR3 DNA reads TGTGCCAGCACCCGGAGGGGGGGCGCCATCCCCACTGAAGCTTTCTTT. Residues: CASTRRGGAIPTEAFF.

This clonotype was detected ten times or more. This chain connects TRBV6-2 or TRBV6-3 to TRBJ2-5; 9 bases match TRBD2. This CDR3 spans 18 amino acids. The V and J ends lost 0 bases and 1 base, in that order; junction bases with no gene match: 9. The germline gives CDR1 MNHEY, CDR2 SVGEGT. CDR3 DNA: TGTGCCAGCAGTTACTCGATACGGGTGACTAGCGGCCAAGAGACCCAGTACTTC. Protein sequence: CASSYSIRVTSGQETQYF.

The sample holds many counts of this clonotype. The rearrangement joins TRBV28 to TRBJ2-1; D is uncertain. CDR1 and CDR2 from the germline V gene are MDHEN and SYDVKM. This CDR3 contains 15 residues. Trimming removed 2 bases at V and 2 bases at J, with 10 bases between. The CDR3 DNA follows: TGTGCCAGCAGTTTAGCTCCCGCCCCCTACAATGAGCAGTTCTTC. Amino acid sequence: CASSLAPAPYNEQFF.

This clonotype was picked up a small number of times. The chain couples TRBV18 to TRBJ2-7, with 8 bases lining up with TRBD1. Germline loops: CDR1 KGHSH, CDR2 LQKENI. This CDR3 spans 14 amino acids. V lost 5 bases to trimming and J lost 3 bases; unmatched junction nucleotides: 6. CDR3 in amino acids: CASSSQGAIYEQYF. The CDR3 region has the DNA TGTGCCAGCTCATCGCAGGGGGCGATCTACGAGCAGTACTTC.